The 15 T cell receptor beta chains presented below share a single source sample, sequenced in a study of early T cells in non-severe SARS-CoV-2 infection. TCRdb used MiXCR to reprocess the 5' RACE reads, holding one entry per CDR3 protein. The data hold about 110,000 distinct CDR3 sequences, with around an eighth observed a single time. Sequenced here: whole blood, sampled at baseline. The receptors stem from an adult who was a healthcare worker with PCR-confirmed SARS-CoV-2 infection or an uninfected control (not recorded which).

This clonotype was seen a handful of times. The CDR3 loop reads CASSEGASRAYEQYF. CDR3 DNA sequence: TGCGCCAGCAGTGAGGGGGCAAGCCGGGCCTACGAGCAGTACTTC. V usage is TRBV10-1 and J usage is TRBJ2-7; D perhaps matches TRBD1 (5 bases). V lost 2 bases to trimming and J lost 2 bases, with 13 bases between them. The CDR3 extends over 15 amino acids. From germline, CDR1 is WNHNN and CDR2 SYGVQD (reference sequence).

The CDR3: CSVVDRGSPGANVLTF. CDR3 nucleotides: TGCAGCGTTGTGGACAGGGGAAGCCCTGGGGCCAACGTCCTGACTTTC. The chain has TRBV29-1 and TRBJ2-6; 9 bases match TRBD1. CDR1 is SQVTM, CDR2 ANQGSEA, per germline. Unmatched junction bases numbered 6, after V lost 4 bases and J lost 2 bases. This CDR3 has 16 amino acids.

The CDR3, as DNA: TGTGCCAGCTCAGGACAGGGGTACACTGAAGCTTTCTTT. Its protein product is CASSGQGYTEAFF. V usage is TRBV18 and J usage is TRBJ1-1; 9 positions agree with TRBD1. V lost 5 bases and J lost 3; bases outside the gene matches: 1. In germline, CDR1 is KGHSH, CDR2 LQKENI. The CDR3 spans 13 residues. The full variable domain, with the rest looked up from reference TRBV18 and TRBJ1-1, is NAGVMQNPRHLVRRRGQEARLRCSPMKGHSHVYWYRQLPEEGLKFMVYLQKENIIDESGMPKERFSAEFPKEGPSILRIQQVVRGDSAAYFCASSGQGYTEAFFGQGTRLTVV.

A few counts support this clonotype. The chain couples TRBV18 to TRBJ2-1; D is undetermined. V lost 3 bases and J lost 4, with 10 bases in between. The CDR3 runs to 14 residues. Germline CDR1 KGHSH, CDR2 LQKENI. CDR3 protein: CASSPGILYNEQFF. The CDR3 region has the DNA TGTGCCAGCTCACCTGGAATCCTATACAATGAGCAGTTCTTC.

This clonotype was observed many times. This sequence joins TRBV5-1 and TRBJ2-1, with 9 bases aligning to TRBD2. This CDR3 has 16 amino acids. J was trimmed by 4 bases and V by 0 bases; bases with no gene match: 5. The V gene's germline CDR1 is SGHRS and CDR2 YFSETQ. This chain's CDR3 is CASSLVLAGGYNEQFF. The CDR3 region has the DNA TGCGCCAGCAGCTTGGTACTAGCGGGTGGATACAATGAGCAGTTCTTC.

Only a few counts were recorded for this clonotype. The chain joins TRBV3-1 to TRBJ2-7; D not resolved. V lost 1 base and J 6 bases, leaving 13 bases between the germline ends. The CDR3 runs to 14 residues. Germline CDR1 reads LGHDT; CDR2 reads YNNKEL (reference sequence). As DNA, the CDR3 is TGTGCCAGCAGCCAAGTTTCCCAAACGGGCGAGCAGTACTTC. Protein sequence: CASSQVSQTGEQYF.

This clonotype has ten or more counts. The chain uses TRBV28 and TRBJ1-1; 7 bases align to TRBD1. V trimming: 4 bases; J trimming: 5 bases; junction bases outside the gene matches: 7. There are 14 residues in the CDR3. Germline CDR1 reads MDHEN; CDR2 reads SYDVKM. CDR3 DNA sequence: TGTGCCAGCAGTTCCCCGACAGGGTATACTGAAGCTTTCTTT. It translates to CASSSPTGYTEAFF. Looking up the rest from reference TRBV28 and TRBJ1-1 gives the full variable domain: DVKVTQSSRYLVKRTGEKVFLECVQDMDHENMFWYRQDPGLGLRLIYFSYDVKMKEKGDIPEGYSVSREKKERFSLILESASTNQTSMYLCASSSPTGYTEAFFGQGTRLTVV.

This clonotype was observed a handful of times. The chain recombines TRBV10-3 with TRBJ1-6, with unresolved D. This CDR3 comprises 14 residues. V was cut by 10 bases and J by 5 bases, with 15 bases left in between. Germline V gene lookup returns CDR1 ENHRY and CDR2 SYGVKD. The CDR3 reads CANRPTQDNSPLHF. The CDR3 DNA reads TGTGCCAACCGACCGACCCAAGATAATTCACCCCTCCACTTT.

The sample holds many counts of this clonotype. The rearrangement uses TRBV18 and TRBJ1-5; D unresolved. Germline V gene sequence: CDR1 KGHSH, CDR2 LQKENI. CDR3 length equals 16 residues. The germline V and J ends were trimmed by 2 bases and 1 base, with 12 bases remaining between them. DNA of the CDR3: TGTGCCAGCTCACCAAAGGAAGTTGGGAGCAATCAGCCCCAGCATTTT. The encoded protein is CASSPKEVGSNQPQHF.

This clonotype was observed a handful of times. The V call is TRBV7-9, the J call TRBJ1-5; no firm D call. There are 14 residues in the CDR3. Germline values: CDR1 SEHNR, CDR2 FQNEAQ (reference sequence). Trimming cost V 3 bases and J 9 bases, with 15 bases left between them. In DNA, the CDR3 is TGTGCCAGCAGCTTTTTGGACGGTGAAGGGCCCCAGCATTTT. Translating it yields CASSFLDGEGPQHF.

A few counts support this clonotype. The genes are TRBV29-1 and TRBJ2-5; 8 nucleotides match TRBD1. V trimming: 6 bases; J trimming: 3 bases; junction bases outside the gene matches: 6. CDR3 length: 13 residues. Germline assignment: CDR1 SQVTM and CDR2 ANQGSEA. Here the CDR3 reads CSVERTGKETQYF. The CDR3, as DNA: TGCAGCGTCGAACGGACAGGGAAAGAGACCCAGTACTTC. Full variable domain (remainder filled in from reference TRBV29-1 and TRBJ2-5): SAVISQKPSRDICQRGTSLTIQCQVDSQVTMMFWYRQQPGQSLTLIATANQGSEATYESGFVIDKFPISRPNLTFSTLTVSNMSPEDSSIYLCSVERTGKETQYFGPGTRLLVL.

V gene TRBV20-1 combines with J gene TRBJ2-4, with D unclear. Germline V gene sequence: CDR1 DFQATT, CDR2 SNEGSKA (reference sequence). Trimming cost V 0 bases and J 0 bases, with 9 bases left between them. The CDR3 has 15 amino acids. CDR3 protein: CSARDGSLAKNIQYF. The CDR3 DNA reads as TGCAGTGCTAGAGATGGCTCACTAGCCAAAAACATTCAGTACTTC.

The J gene is TRBJ1-2, the V gene TRBV7-2; no firm D call. CDR1 is SGHTA, CDR2 FQGNSA, per germline. The CDR3 totals 12 residues. Trimming removed 7 bases from V and 7 bases from J, with 13 bases in between. The chain's CDR3 is CASTTSFSGYTF. The CDR3 DNA follows: TGTGCCAGCACTACTAGCTTTTCTGGCTACACCTTC.

This clonotype was seen more than once but under ten times. Here the CDR3 reads CAWRYWDDTEAFF. CDR3 bases: TGTGCCTGGAGGTACTGGGACGACACTGAAGCTTTCTTT. V usage is TRBV30 and J usage is TRBJ1-1; D possibly corresponds to TRBD1 (5 bases). This CDR3 is 13 amino acids long. Germline V gives CDR1 GTSNPN, CDR2 SVGIG (reference sequence). V was cut by 3 bases and J by 3 bases, with 11 bases left in between.

This clonotype was counted between two and nine times. V and J are TRBV5-1 and TRBJ2-3, with TRBD2 identical over 7 bases. The CDR3 spans 14 residues. Germline V gene sequence: CDR1 SGHRS, CDR2 YFSETQ. V lost 4 bases, J lost 2 bases, and 4 bases stayed unmatched. Here the CDR3 reads CASSGGVTTDTQYF. In DNA form, the CDR3 reads TGCGCCAGCAGCGGGGGGGTTACCACAGATACGCAGTATTTT.